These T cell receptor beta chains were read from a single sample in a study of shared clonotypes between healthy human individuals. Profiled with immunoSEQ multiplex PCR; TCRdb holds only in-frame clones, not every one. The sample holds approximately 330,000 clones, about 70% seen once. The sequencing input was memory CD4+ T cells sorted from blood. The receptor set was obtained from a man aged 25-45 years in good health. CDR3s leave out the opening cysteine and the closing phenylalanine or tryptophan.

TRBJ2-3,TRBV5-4,ASSLELASTDTQY
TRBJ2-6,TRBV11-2,ASSHGQFSGANVLT
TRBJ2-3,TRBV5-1,ASSLEGREGQY
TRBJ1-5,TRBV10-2,ASSLDTNQPQH
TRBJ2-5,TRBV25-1,ASSDRVIETQY
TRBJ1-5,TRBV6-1,ASSVTGEGNQPQH
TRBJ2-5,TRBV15,ATSRDRAQETQY
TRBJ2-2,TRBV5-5,ASSWTGTGGTGELF
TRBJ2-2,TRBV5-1,ASSLAAPSGSFSTGELF
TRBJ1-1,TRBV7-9,ASSLDWTDRGTEAF
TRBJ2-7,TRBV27,ASSSQLAGGPYEQY
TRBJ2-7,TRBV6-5,ASSYVGGPSYEQY
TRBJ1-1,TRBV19,ASSLMSSFAGRGTEAF
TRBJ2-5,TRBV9,ASSVGTSGWETQY
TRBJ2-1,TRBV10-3,AIESGTSGINEQF
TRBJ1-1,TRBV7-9,ASSPYDVNTEAF
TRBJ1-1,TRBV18,ASSQAKLTEAF
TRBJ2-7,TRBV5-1,ASSYDANYEQY
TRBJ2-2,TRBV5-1,ASSLGQGAHTGELF
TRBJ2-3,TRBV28,ASSLWTGPSGNTQY
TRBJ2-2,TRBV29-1,SVVSDNTGELF
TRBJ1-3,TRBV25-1,ASSVPQGPSGNTIY
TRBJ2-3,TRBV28,ASSWTYRDTQY
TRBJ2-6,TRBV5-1,ASSLGPDRGPLRANVLT
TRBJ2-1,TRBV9,ASSEGSLGKNEQF
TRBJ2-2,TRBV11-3,ASSPGRIAGELF
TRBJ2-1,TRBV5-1,ASSFGRSNEQF
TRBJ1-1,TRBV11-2,ATLRTGEYTEAF
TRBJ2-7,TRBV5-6,ASSRQTGGAFYEQY
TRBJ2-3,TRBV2,ASSEETTWADTQY
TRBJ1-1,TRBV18,ASSRGQGPNTEAF
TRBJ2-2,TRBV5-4,ASSRGGGSGTGELF
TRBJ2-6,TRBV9,ASSSRQGRDLDYSGANVLT
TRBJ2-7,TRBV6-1,AARSGQGYEQY
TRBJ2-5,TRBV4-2,ASSQGAGRETQY
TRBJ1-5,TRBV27,ASGPMKPQH
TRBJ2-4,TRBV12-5,AKEQKPGSNIQY
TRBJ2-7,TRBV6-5,ASSSKGDRTYEQY
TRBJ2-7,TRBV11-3,ASSLAFGQGKGSEQY
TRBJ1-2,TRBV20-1,SASGDYGYT
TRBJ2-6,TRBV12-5,ASGPRVVGANVLT
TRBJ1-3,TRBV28,ASSASPGTGSGNTIY
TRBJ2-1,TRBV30,AWSTRRDQF
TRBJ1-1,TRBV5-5,ASSAGVTEAF
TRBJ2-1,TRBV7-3,ASSLSGGPQF
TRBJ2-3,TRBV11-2,ASSFRDRGPDTQY
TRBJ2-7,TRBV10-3,AISEGGSGTAYEQY
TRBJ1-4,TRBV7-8,ASSSQRSTNEKLF
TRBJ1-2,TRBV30,AWSGQRLGAYGYT
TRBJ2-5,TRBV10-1,ASSGGDRETQY
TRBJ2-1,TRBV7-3,ASSSISRDSSYNEQF
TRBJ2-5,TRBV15,ATGGRDTETQY
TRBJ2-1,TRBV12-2,ASRLEGTSEVGEQF
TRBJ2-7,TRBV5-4,ASSLGPTISYEQY
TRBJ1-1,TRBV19,ASTPRLDNTEAF
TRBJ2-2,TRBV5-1,AGGTGELF
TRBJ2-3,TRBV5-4,ASKDARQASTDTQY
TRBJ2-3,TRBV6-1,ASSPGTGLTDTQY
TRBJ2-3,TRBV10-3,AISETGRGLAGTDTQY
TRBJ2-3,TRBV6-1,ASKETSGPTDTQY